These 24 T cell receptor beta chains share one sample of origin, sequenced in a study of CD8+ T cells in alopecia areata. Sequencing used cDNA as its template, made by extracting RNA and reverse transcribing it. Clones were read by immunoSEQ multiplex PCR, and TCRdb kept only the in-frame ones, dropping some. The sample holds roughly 140,000 clones, more than 45% seen once. The sample here was CD8+ T cells sorted from blood, taken at week 0. The receptor set was obtained from a human donor with alopecia areata.

Written as DNA, the CDR3 is TGCGCCAGTAGACAGACAAACACTGAAGCTTTCTTT. Its protein is CASRQTNTEAFF. The V gene is TRBV5-1, the J gene TRBJ1-1; a weak D match, TRBD1 (5 bases). V lost 8 bases and J 2 bases, leaving 10 bases between the germline ends. Germline CDR1 is SGHRS and CDR2 is YFSETQ. This CDR3 comprises 12 residues.

The chain links TRBV13 to TRBJ2-4, with D perhaps given as TRBD1 or TRBD2 (5 bases each). Trimming shortened V by 5 bases and J by 2 bases, and 13 bases separated the two germline ends. This CDR3 contains 15 residues. Germline V CDR1 and CDR2: PRHDT, FYEKMQ (reference sequence). This chain's CDR3 is CASSPRGDPKNIQYF. As DNA, the CDR3 is TGTGCCAGCAGCCCACGGGGCGATCCCAAAAACATTCAGTACTTC. Looking up the rest from reference TRBV13 and TRBJ2-4 gives the full variable domain: AAGVIQSPRHLIKEKRETATLKCYPIPRHDTVYWYQQGPGQDPQFLISFYEKMQSDKGSIPDRFSAQQFSDYHSELNMSSLELGDSALYFCASSPRGDPKNIQYFGAGTRLSVL.

The rearrangement links TRBV7-9 to TRBJ1-2; unclear D gene. Per the germline V gene, CDR1 is SEHNR and CDR2 is FQNEAQ (reference sequence). With 5 bases removed from V and 4 bases from J, the gap between germline ends came to 14 bases. CDR3 length equals 14 residues. In nucleotides, the CDR3 is TGTGCCAGCAGCCCCGCCGGCGGCCTCTATGGCTACACCTTC. As protein: CASSPAGGLYGYTF.

The chain is built from TRBV9 and TRBJ2-2, with a tentative D call TRBD2 (6 bases). The CDR3 is 15 residues long. Germline CDR1 SGDLS, CDR2 YYNGEE. Trimming left V 2 bases short and J 7 bases short, with 15 bases between. CDR3 DNA sequence: TGTGCCAGCAGCGTGAGCGGGCTCTCGGGCGGGGAGCTGTTTTTT. It yields the protein CASSVSGLSGGELFF.

About this clone: The sample carries other DNA sequences with the same CDR3. The rearrangement joins TRBV29-1 to TRBJ2-7; D call uncertain. The CDR3 covers 11 residues. V was shortened by 2 bases and J by 3 bases, with 5 bases between the two germline ends. Germline loops: CDR1 SQVTM, CDR2 ANQGSEA. CDR3 sequence reads: CSVESDYEQYF. In DNA form, the CDR3 reads TGCAGCGTTGAATCCGACTACGAGCAGTACTTC.

The gene calls are TRBV5-6 and TRBJ2-7; 8 nucleotides match TRBD1. V lost 8 bases and J lost 0; bases outside the gene matches: 4. Germline CDR1 reads SGHDT; CDR2 reads YYEEEE. The CDR3 length is 13 residues. In DNA form, the CDR3 reads TGTGCCAGTGACAGGGGAAGCTCCTACGAGCAGTACTTC. It specifies CASDRGSSYEQYF.

The chain uses TRBV30 and TRBJ2-7; 7 bases agree with TRBD1. Germline trimming cut 7 bases from V and 2 bases from J; bases unmatched to any gene: 8. This CDR3 region has 13 residues. Germline V gene data show CDR1 as GTSNPN and CDR2 as SVGIG (reference sequence). The CDR3 region has the DNA TGTGCCTCCGGACAAACAGGGGCCTACGAGCAGTACTTC. This codes for CASGQTGAYEQYF.

This chain connects TRBV4-3 to TRBJ2-2; tentative D call: TRBD1 (5 bases). This CDR3 is 12 amino acids long. Looked up from germline, CDR1 is LGHNA and CDR2 is YSLEER. V lost 8 bases and J 1 base, leaving 5 bases between the germline ends. Here the CDR3 reads CASQGNTGELFF. DNA of the CDR3: TGCGCCAGCCAGGGGAACACCGGGGAGCTGTTTTTT.

This clone was detected only once. This chain uses TRBV7-6 with TRBJ2-2; 7 nucleotides agree with TRBD2. V shed 3 bases, J shed 5 bases, and the junction held 6 bases outside the gene matches. The CDR3 extends over 15 amino acids. Germline V gives CDR1 SGHVS, CDR2 FNYEAQ. The CDR3 DNA reads TGTGCCAGCAGCTTGGAGCGGGGCTCGACCGGGGAGCTGTTTTTT. This codes for CASSLERGSTGELFF.

The J gene is TRBJ2-2, the V gene TRBV6-4, with unresolved D. CDR1 MRHNA and CDR2 SNTAGT come from the germline V gene. Trimming took 5 bases from V and 0 from J, leaving 7 bases between them. CDR3 length: 14 residues. The CDR3 coding sequence is TGTGCCAGCAGTCAGGTATCGAACACCGGGGAGCTGTTTTTT. Translation: CASSQVSNTGELFF.

CDR3 sequence reads: CASSEGQGTYEQYF. Written as DNA, the CDR3 is TGTGCCAGCAGTGAGGGACAGGGGACCTACGAGCAGTACTTC. This rearrangement joins TRBV25-1 to TRBJ2-7, with TRBD1 matching 10 bases. The CDR3 covers 14 residues. V was pared by 3 bases and J by 2 bases, with 1 base of the junction left unmatched. CDR1 MGHDK and CDR2 SYGVNS come from the germline V gene.

This clone was counted once. V gene TRBV29-1 combines with J gene TRBJ1-2, with D possibly matching TRBD1 (5 bases). This CDR3 has 13 amino acids. Germline lookup yields CDR1 SQVTM and CDR2 ANQGSEA. V lost 1 base, J lost 2 bases, and 8 bases lay in between. The CDR3 DNA reads as TGCAGCGTTGAAGTGACAGCGAACTATGGCTACACCTTC. This codes for CSVEVTANYGYTF.

The chain links TRBV29-1 to TRBJ2-3; D might be TRBD2 (5 bases). V dropped 4 bases and J dropped 2 bases, with 16 bases sitting between them. Germline V gene lookup returns CDR1 SQVTM and CDR2 ANQGSEA. This CDR3 is 15 amino acids long. CDR3 region: CSVGTPGFATDTQYF. The CDR3 nucleotides read TGCAGCGTTGGGACCCCGGGGTTCGCCACAGATACGCAGTATTTT.

The chain recombines TRBV6-6 with TRBJ2-2; D unresolved. The CDR3 covers 13 residues. Trimming pared 6 bases from V and 3 bases from J, leaving 8 bases between. Per germline, CDR1 MNHNY and CDR2 SVGAGI (reference sequence). The CDR3 loop is CASRQPDTGELFF. CDR3 coding DNA: TGTGCCAGCAGGCAGCCAGACACCGGGGAGCTGTTTTTT.

Regarding this clone: The same CDR3 is also encoded by other DNA sequences in this sample. V usage is TRBV5-1 and J usage is TRBJ1-5; unclear D gene. The CDR3 spans 13 residues. Germline assignment: CDR1 SGHRS and CDR2 YFSETQ. V was cut by 2 bases and J by 6 bases, with 9 bases left in between. The CDR3 DNA reads TGCGCCAGCAGCTTATCGGGATCTCAGCCCCAGCATTTT. It yields the protein CASSLSGSQPQHF.

The rearrangement uses TRBV7-2 and TRBJ1-2; 7 nucleotides match TRBD1. The germline CDR1 and CDR2 sequences are SGHTA and FQGNSA. The CDR3 loop spans 12 amino acids. V was clipped by 5 bases and J by 10 bases; unmatched bases: 7. DNA for the CDR3: TGTGCCAGCAGCCCGACTCAGGGGGACTACACCTTC. It codes for CASSPTQGDYTF.

V is TRBV29-1 and J is TRBJ2-5, with TRBD1 identical over 8 bases. Germline CDR1 and CDR2: SQVTM and ANQGSEA. The CDR3 runs 16 residues. V gave up 4 bases and J gave up 4 bases; unmatched junction bases: 14. CDR3 DNA sequence: TGCAGCGTTGGGCATTATCAGGGGGCATCAGGAGAGACCCAGTACTTC. Its protein is CSVGHYQGASGETQYF.

CDR3 sequence: CSAEVDLAQFF. CDR3 DNA sequence: TGCAGTGCCGAAGTGGACTTAGCGCAGTTCTTC. The chain combines TRBV20-1 with TRBJ2-1; a weak D match, TRBD2 (5 bases). The CDR3 extends over 11 amino acids. V lost 6 bases, J lost 12 bases, and 15 bases lay in between. The V gene's germline CDR1 is DFQATT and CDR2 SNEGSKA (reference sequence).

The chain joins TRBV5-1 to TRBJ2-7; possibly TRBD1 for D (6 bases). This CDR3 region has 18 residues. Trimming took off 1 base at V and 4 bases at J, with 24 bases between the two ends. Germline V lookup: CDR1 SGHRS, CDR2 YFSETQ. The CDR3 DNA reads as TGCGCCAGCAGCTTGCTACAACGGATCGCAGGGGCTGCTTACGAGCAGTACTTC. This sequence encodes CASSLLQRIAGAAYEQYF.

This CDR3 reads CASSFGQGPYEQYF. The CDR3 DNA sequence: TGTGCCAGCAGTTTTGGACAGGGTCCCTACGAGCAGTACTTC. The chain recombines TRBV14 with TRBJ2-7, with 8 bases aligning to TRBD1. Looked up from germline, CDR1 is SGHDN and CDR2 is FVKESK. The V and J ends lost 6 bases and 2 bases, in that order; junction bases with no gene match: 6. This CDR3 spans 14 amino acids.

This chain joins TRBV30 and TRBJ2-3, with 8 bases matching TRBD1. Unmatched junction bases numbered 18, after V lost 3 bases and J lost 7 bases. The CDR3 is 17 residues long. CDR1 and CDR2 (germline): GTSNPN, SVGIG (reference sequence). The chain's CDR3 is CAWSVPRDRSYLNTQYF. For the CDR3, the DNA is TGTGCCTGGAGCGTCCCCCGGGACAGGTCGTATTTGAATACGCAGTATTTT.

This rearrangement joins TRBV30 to TRBJ2-1; maybe TRBD1 (7 bases). V gave up 8 bases and J gave up 2 bases, with 13 bases separating them. There are 13 residues in the CDR3. Per germline, CDR1 GTSNPN and CDR2 SVGIG (reference sequence). The CDR3, as DNA: TGTGCCGGAACAGGGGAGGCCTACAATGAGCAGTTCTTC. Its translation: CAGTGEAYNEQFF.

This clone was counted between two and nine times. The chain has TRBV7-2 and TRBJ2-1; D ambiguous. This CDR3 spans 12 amino acids. Trimming removed 6 bases at V and 1 base at J, with 4 bases between. Germline CDR1 is SGHTA and CDR2 is FQGNSA. The DNA of the CDR3 is TGTGCCAGCAGGGAGTCCTACAATGAGCAGTTCTTC. Amino acids: CASRESYNEQFF.

The rearrangement uses TRBV6-5 and TRBJ1-5; D gene uncertain. V lost 5 bases, J lost 7 bases, and 12 bases lay in between. Germline V gene data show CDR1 as MNHEY and CDR2 as SVGAGI. The CDR3 has 13 amino acids. CDR3 loop: CASSPHSSQPQHF. Written as DNA, the CDR3 is TGTGCCAGCAGTCCACATTCATCCCAGCCCCAGCATTTT.